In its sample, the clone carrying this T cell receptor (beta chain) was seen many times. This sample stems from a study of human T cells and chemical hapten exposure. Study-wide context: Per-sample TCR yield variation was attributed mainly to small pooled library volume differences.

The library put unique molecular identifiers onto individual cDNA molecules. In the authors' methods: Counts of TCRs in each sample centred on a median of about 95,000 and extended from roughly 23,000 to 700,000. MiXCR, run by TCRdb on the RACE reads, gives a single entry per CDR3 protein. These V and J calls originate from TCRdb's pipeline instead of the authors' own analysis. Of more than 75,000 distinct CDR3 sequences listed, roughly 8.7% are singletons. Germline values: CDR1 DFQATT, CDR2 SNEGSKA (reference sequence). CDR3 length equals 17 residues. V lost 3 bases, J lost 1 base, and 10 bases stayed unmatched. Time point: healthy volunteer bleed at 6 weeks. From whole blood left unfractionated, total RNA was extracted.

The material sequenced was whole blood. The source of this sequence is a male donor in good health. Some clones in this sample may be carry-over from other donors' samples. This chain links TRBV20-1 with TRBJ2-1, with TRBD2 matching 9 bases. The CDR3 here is CSASQQTSGTSYNEQFF. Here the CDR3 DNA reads TGCAGTGCTAGTCAGCAGACTAGCGGCACATCCTACAATGAGCAGTTCTTC.